This T cell receptor beta chain derives from a study of vaccination and CD4 T cells after COVID-19. Study at large: Taking of post-vaccine samples occurred a median around 70 days after dose two (range 14 to 241). Spike peptides, overlapping and drawn from SARS-CoV-2, HCoV-NL63, HCoV-OC43 and HCoV-229E, were used to stimulate cells. Points from the study as a whole: Counts of SARS-CoV-2-reactive clonotypes had a median that went from roughly 21 to 40, a nonsignificant change.

Comment on this clonotype: Its matching antigen is unknown.

Treatment: roughly 10-day PBMC culture with coronavirus spike peptide pools or control peptides (ViraFEST assay). ViraFEST used peptide pools to expand antigen-specific T cells and subsequently sequenced their TCRs. Cultured CD4+ T-cell DNA underwent Oncomine TCR Beta short-read sequencing. MiXCR, applied by TCRdb to the PCR reads, yields one record per CDR3 protein. The repertoire has 9,500 to 15,000 distinct CDR3 sequences, 60% of them found once; the top ten carry approximately 22%. This CDR3 has 13 residues. V was shortened by 1 base and J by 8 bases, with 12 bases between the two germline ends. Germline CDR1 reads DFQATT; CDR2 reads SNEGSKA (reference sequence).

The TCR sequence derives from a human donor who had recovered from COVID-19. The genes are TRBV20-1 and TRBJ2-1, with D hard to call. The sequenced sample consisted of CD4+ T cells from blood, cultured in vitro. The CDR3 nucleotides are TGCAGTGCTAGAGTAATATCCCTCCATGAGCAGTTCTTC. It codes for CSARVISLHEQFF.